The 29 T cell receptor beta chains presented below share a single source sample, sequenced in a study of cytomegalovirus exposure and HLA in healthy donors. Researchers ran the PCR with 60 Vbeta and 13 Jbeta primers. Sequencing was performed with immunoSEQ multiplex PCR; in TCRdb, only in-frame clones are kept and a portion is missing. This sample has 150,000 to 200,000 clones, with around 75% found just once. The specimen was PBMCs. The receptors stem from a man younger than 30 in good health and CMV-seropositive.

J is TRBJ2-1 and V is TRBV2, with TRBD2 matching over 8 bases. The ends lost 5 bases at V and 7 bases at J; junction bases unmatched: 10. CDR1 and CDR2 (germline): SNHLY, FYNNEI. The length of the CDR3 is 15 residues. The CDR3 loop is CASSTMGLVGNEQFF. CDR3 DNA sequence: TGTGCCAGCAGTACGATGGGACTAGTGGGAAATGAGCAGTTCTTC.

V usage is TRBV2 and J usage is TRBJ1-3; no clear D. Germline V gives CDR1 SNHLY, CDR2 FYNNEI. The CDR3 is 15 residues long. The V end was cut by 4 bases, the J end by 4 bases, with 14 bases between. The CDR3 region is CASSAQALFGNTIYF. CDR3 in DNA: TGTGCCAGCAGTGCGCAAGCACTCTTCGGAAACACCATATATTTT.

The CDR3 spells CASIGQGPPGANVLTF. CDR3 DNA sequence: TGTGCCAGCATCGGACAGGGTCCCCCTGGGGCCAACGTCCTGACTTTC. This rearrangement joins TRBV27 to TRBJ2-6; 8 bases fit TRBD1. This CDR3 is built from 16 residues. CDR1 and CDR2 (germline): MNHEY, SMNVEV (reference sequence). The junction had 7 bases not matched to a gene; V was cut back by 7 bases and J by 2 bases.

V usage is TRBV2 and J usage is TRBJ1-1, with TRBD1 as a possible D gene (5 bases). V gave up 3 bases and J gave up 5 bases, with 13 bases separating them. The CDR3 consists of 14 residues. Germline CDR1 SNHLY, CDR2 FYNNEI. CDR3 in amino acids: CASSDARVGTEAFF. DNA for the CDR3: TGTGCCAGCAGTGATGCCAGGGTAGGGACTGAAGCTTTCTTT.

V usage is TRBV10-3 and J usage is TRBJ1-4; 10 bases are a match to TRBD1. Trimming at V came to 6 bases and at J to 5 bases, leaving 12 bases not matched to a gene. The CDR3 sequence is 17 residues long. In germline, CDR1 is ENHRY, CDR2 SYGVKD. The CDR3 DNA reads as TGTGCCATCAGCCCGGGACAGGGGATCTATAAGAATGAAAAACTGTTTTTT. It translates to CAISPGQGIYKNEKLFF.

This chain connects TRBV7-9 to TRBJ2-1; 7 nucleotides line up with TRBD2. CDR1 and CDR2 (germline): SEHNR, FQNEAQ (reference sequence). The J segment lost 5 bases and the V segment lost 7 bases, leaving 14 bases of the junction unmatched. The CDR3 is 16 amino acids. The CDR3 sequence is CASNELAVGGHNEQFF. In DNA form, the CDR3 reads TGTGCCAGCAATGAGCTAGCGGTTGGAGGGCACAATGAGCAGTTCTTC.

This clone was observed a handful of times. The V call is TRBV19, the J call TRBJ2-1; 8 nucleotides match TRBD2. The trim removed 1 base at V and 7 bases at J, leaving 15 bases unmatched. CDR1 and CDR2 (germline): LNHDA, SQIVND (reference sequence). The CDR3 is 18 amino acids. CDR3 in DNA: TGTGCCAGTAGTATAGTGGTAGCGGGACAACCGTTCAGAAATGAGCAGTTCTTC. Encoded protein: CASSIVVAGQPFRNEQFF.

This clone was picked up one time. The chain uses TRBV7-9 and TRBJ1-3; TRBD1 matches at 7 bases. The V gene's germline CDR1 is SEHNR and CDR2 FQNEAQ (reference sequence). The length of the CDR3 is 13 residues. Losses at the gene ends were 1 base for V and 8 bases for J; bases not matched to a gene: 2. CDR3 sequence reads: CASSLEGADTIYF. The DNA for the CDR3 is TGTGCCAGCAGCTTAGAGGGGGCAGACACCATATATTTT. The variable domain in full, completed from reference TRBV7-9 and TRBJ1-3, reads DTGVSQNPRHKITKRGQNVTFRCDPISEHNRLYWYRQTLGQGPEFLTYFQNEAQLEKSRLLSDRFSAERPKGSFSTLEIQRTEQGDSAMYLCASSLEGADTIYFGEGSWLTVV.

The chain employs TRBV6-1 and TRBJ2-7; 7 positions match TRBD1. Germline CDR1 MNHNS, CDR2 SASEGT. The CDR3 is 17 amino acids. Trimming took 2 bases from V and 1 from J; bases not matched to a gene: 11. The CDR3: CASSEPTGPISSYEQYF. The DNA for the CDR3 is TGTGCCAGCAGTGAACCGACAGGGCCAATATCTTCCTACGAGCAGTACTTC.

This clone was counted a few times. The chain is built from TRBV7-2 and TRBJ2-5, with 7 bases identical to TRBD2. Per the germline V gene, CDR1 is SGHTA and CDR2 is FQGNSA. The CDR3 spans 14 residues. After removal of 1 base from V and 5 bases from J, the junction contained 4 bases not matched to a gene. CDR3 nucleotides: TGTGCCAGCAGCTTAGTAGGGCGGGGGGAGACCCAGTACTTC. Protein product: CASSLVGRGETQYF.

The rearrangement joins TRBV9 to TRBJ2-4; 7 bases are a match to TRBD1. CDR3 length: 19 residues. Germline assignment: CDR1 SGDLS and CDR2 YYNGEE. V lost 1 base to trimming and J lost 0 bases; unmatched junction nucleotides: 13. The DNA for the CDR3 is TGTGCCAGCAGCGTACTTCGGAACGGACAGGTTAAAGCCAAAAACATTCAGTACTTC. Translation gives CASSVLRNGQVKAKNIQYF. Together with reference TRBV9 and TRBJ2-4, the CDR3 gives the full variable domain: DSGVTQTPKHLITATGQRVTLRCSPRSGDLSVYWYQQSLDQGLQFLIQYYNGEERAKGNILERFSAQQFPDLHSELNLSSLELGDSALYFCASSVLRNGQVKAKNIQYFGAGTRLSVL.

Comment on this clone: The junction does not match germline at one end; this may be a read error. J is TRBJ1-1 and V is TRBV13; 7 bases align to TRBD1. From germline, CDR1 is PRHDT and CDR2 FYEKMQ (reference sequence). The CDR3 loop spans 16 amino acids. The CDR3 DNA reads TGTGCCCGCAGCCAGTTCCGGACAGGAGTGAACACTGAAGCTTTCTTT. It is translated as CARSQFRTGVNTEAFF.

This clone was counted a few times. The J gene is TRBJ2-7, the V gene TRBV30; the D gene is possibly TRBD1 (5 bases). Trimming cost V 2 bases and J 7 bases, with 18 bases left between them. The CDR3 is 14 amino acids. CDR1 and CDR2 (germline): GTSNPN, SVGIG (reference sequence). CDR3 sequence reads: CAWSWSGRWGEQYF. Here the CDR3 DNA reads TGTGCCTGGAGTTGGTCAGGGCGATGGGGTGAGCAGTACTTC.

The rearrangement joins TRBV11-2 to TRBJ2-1, with 12 bases that match TRBD2. The junction had 6 bases not matched to a gene; V was cut back by 5 bases and J by 4 bases. Germline V CDR1 and CDR2: SGHAT, FQNNGV. The CDR3 runs to 16 residues. The DNA of the CDR3 is TGTGCCAGCAGCCTCAGTCTAGCGGGAGGGTACAATGAGCAGTTCTTC. Translated, it gives CASSLSLAGGYNEQFF. Combining the CDR3 with reference TRBV11-2 and TRBJ2-1 gives the whole variable domain EAGVAQSPRYKIIEKRQSVAFWCNPISGHATLYWYQQILGQGPKLLIQFQNNGVVDDSQLPKDRFSAERLKGVDSTLKIQPAKLEDSAVYLCASSLSLAGGYNEQFFGPGTRLTVL.

This chain connects TRBV19 to TRBJ2-7; D remains unclear. The length of the CDR3 is 14 residues. The V end lost 6 bases, the J end lost 2 bases, and 14 bases lay between the germline ends. Germline V gene sequence: CDR1 LNHDA, CDR2 SQIVND (reference sequence). The CDR3 spells CASSPPTQTYEQYF. In DNA form, the CDR3 reads TGTGCCAGTAGCCCTCCCACACAGACCTACGAGCAGTACTTC.

The CDR3 spells CASSLAVYNEQFF. CDR3 DNA sequence: TGTGCCAGCTCACTAGCGGTATACAATGAGCAGTTCTTC. This chain links TRBV18 with TRBJ2-1, with D maybe TRBD2 (6 bases). Per germline, CDR1 KGHSH and CDR2 LQKENI. The V end lost 4 bases, the J end lost 4 bases, and 8 bases lay between the germline ends. The CDR3 loop spans 13 amino acids. Based on the CDR3 plus reference TRBV18 and TRBJ2-1, the full variable domain is NAGVMQNPRHLVRRRGQEARLRCSPMKGHSHVYWYRQLPEEGLKFMVYLQKENIIDESGMPKERFSAEFPKEGPSILRIQQVVRGDSAAYFCASSLAVYNEQFFGPGTRLTVL.

The chain couples TRBV7-2 to TRBJ2-7; TRBD2 matches 14 bases. V gave up 5 bases and J gave up 0 bases; unmatched junction bases: 3. The V gene's germline CDR1 is SGHTA and CDR2 FQGNSA. The CDR3 totals 16 residues. The CDR3 bases are TGTGCCAGCAGCCCGACTAGCGGGAGGGCCTCCTACGAGCAGTACTTC. This codes for CASSPTSGRASYEQYF.

This chain joins TRBV12-5 and TRBJ2-3, with 10 bases that match TRBD1. J was trimmed by 2 bases and V by 6 bases; bases with no gene match: 5. The CDR3 has 15 residues. Germline V gene data show CDR1 as LGHNT and CDR2 as FRNRAP. CDR3 coding DNA: TGTGCTAGTGGCCCTGGACAGGGGGACACAGATACGCAGTATTTT. Its protein product is CASGPGQGDTDTQYF.

The chain employs TRBV27 and TRBJ1-5; TRBD1 agrees at 8 bases. The germline V gene has CDR1 MNHEY and CDR2 SMNVEV (reference sequence). The CDR3 covers 18 residues. V shed 0 bases and J 0 bases; nucleotides not matched to a gene: 7. The CDR3 region is CASSLSRGTGYSNQPQHF. The CDR3 region has the DNA TGTGCCAGCAGTTTATCGAGGGGGACAGGATATAGCAATCAGCCCCAGCATTTT.

CDR3 sequence reads: CASSPRMGQGNYNEQFF. CDR3 sequence (DNA): TGTGCCAGCAGTCCCCGTATGGGACAGGGTAACTACAATGAGCAGTTCTTC. The genes are TRBV28 and TRBJ2-1; 9 nucleotides match TRBD1. Looked up from germline, CDR1 is MDHEN and CDR2 is SYDVKM. Losses at the gene ends were 5 bases for V and 3 bases for J; bases not matched to a gene: 11. CDR3 length: 17 residues.

The chain uses TRBV5-1 and TRBJ2-3; 11 nucleotides agree with TRBD2. The V segment lost 2 bases and the J segment 1 base; nucleotides outside the gene matches: 3. The CDR3 extends over 16 amino acids. In germline, CDR1 is SGHRS, CDR2 YFSETQ. The DNA for the CDR3 is TGCGCCAGCAGCTTTGGGACTAGCGGTGGCACAGATACGCAGTATTTT. Translating it yields CASSFGTSGGTDTQYF.

The chain couples TRBV5-6 to TRBJ2-3; 10 nucleotides match TRBD2. Germline CDR1 is SGHDT and CDR2 is YYEEEE. The CDR3 contains 15 residues. V was pared by 1 base and J by 7 bases, with 6 bases of the junction left unmatched. The CDR3: CASSLTSGEGHTQYF. The CDR3 DNA reads TGTGCCAGCAGCTTGACTAGCGGGGAGGGACATACGCAGTATTTT.

The chain employs TRBV29-1 and TRBJ1-1, with D possibly matching TRBD1 (5 bases). Germline loops: CDR1 SQVTM, CDR2 ANQGSEA. The V end lost 6 bases, the J end lost 2 bases, and 16 bases lay between the germline ends. This CDR3 contains 14 residues. The CDR3 nucleotides are TGCAGCGTCAGCGAAACTGACAGAAACACTGAAGCTTTCTTT. It specifies CSVSETDRNTEAFF.

The rearrangement uses TRBV5-5 and TRBJ2-7, with 8 bases lining up with TRBD2. Germline CDR1 is SGHKS and CDR2 is YYEKEE (reference sequence). V dropped 4 bases and J dropped 2; count of bases not matched to a gene: 5. CDR3 length: 14 amino acids. CDR3 in DNA: TGTGCCAGCAGCCCGGGACTAGGAGCCTACGAGCAGTACTTC. Its protein product is CASSPGLGAYEQYF.

Comment on this clone: Different DNA sequences within this sample yield the same CDR3. The chain is built from TRBV19 and TRBJ1-1; D ambiguous. The V and J ends lost 3 bases and 4 bases respectively, with 9 bases between them. The CDR3 extends over 13 amino acids. Germline loops: CDR1 LNHDA, CDR2 SQIVND (reference sequence). The CDR3, as DNA: TGTGCCAGTAGTATTGGAGGAAGCACTGAAGCTTTCTTT. Translating it yields CASSIGGSTEAFF. The whole variable domain, filled in from reference TRBV19 and TRBJ1-1, reads DGGITQSPKYLFRKEGQNVTLSCEQNLNHDAMYWYRQDPGQGLRLIYYSQIVNDFQKGDIAEGYSVSREKKESFPLTVTSAQKNPTAFYLCASSIGGSTEAFFGQGTRLTVV.

This chain uses TRBV4-1 with TRBJ2-5, with D possibly matching TRBD1 (6 bases). Germline V lookup: CDR1 MGHRA, CDR2 YSYEKL. The ends were cut back, 5 bases at V and 4 bases at J, with 14 bases in the middle. The CDR3 contains 14 residues. CDR3 loop: CASSFTRGGETQYF. The CDR3 DNA is TGCGCCAGCAGCTTTACCAGGGGTGGAGAGACCCAGTACTTC.

J is TRBJ2-5 and V is TRBV4-2; D possibly corresponds to TRBD1 (6 bases). The closer fit of TRBJ2-7 to the DNA end suggests the J call may be wrong. Germline-derived CDR1 and CDR2 are LGHNA and YNFKEQ. The CDR3 loop spans 15 amino acids. In nucleotides, the CDR3 is TGTGCCAGCAGCCAAGATGGGGGACAAGAGTACGAGCAGTACTTC. This encodes CASSQDGGQEYEQYF.

This clone was counted a single time. This chain joins TRBV7-6 and TRBJ2-3, with 7 bases matching TRBD2. The ends lost 1 base at V and 5 bases at J; junction bases unmatched: 6. This CDR3 region has 15 residues. Germline V CDR1 and CDR2: SGHVS, FNYEAQ. The CDR3 sequence: CASSLVRDYRDTQYF. The CDR3 nucleotides read TGTGCCAGCAGCTTAGTTAGGGACTACCGAGATACGCAGTATTTT.

V usage is TRBV7-3 and J usage is TRBJ2-7; 8 bases agree with TRBD1. Germline-derived CDR1 and CDR2 are SGHTA and FQGTGA. With 5 bases clipped from V and 5 bases from J, the junction kept 11 bases outside the gene matches. There are 15 residues in the CDR3. The CDR3 DNA follows: TGTGCCAGCAGCCTCGGACAGGGTGAGTTCGACGAGCAGTACTTC. The encoded protein is CASSLGQGEFDEQYF.